This T cell receptor beta chain was recorded in a study of immunodeficiency (dated by TCRdb to about 2019). About the study as a whole: The repertoires were analyzed to search for VDJ recombination defects and oligoclonality.

V and J are truncated by 5 bases and 3 bases respectively, leaving an intervening sequence of 9 bases. Including the terminal cysteine and phenylalanine, the CDR3 comprises 13 residues. Of all the DNA, just the CDR3 is kept, 39 bases in frame from base 1. From a lookup of the germline V gene, CDR1 and CDR2 are SGHTA and FQGNSA. Fewer naive CD4 and especially CD8 T cells, with expanded effector memory subpopulations, were found in the patients. Before TCR sequencing, CD3+CD4+ T cells were sorted out of fresh PBMCs. Remarks on this clone: Its recognized antigen is unknown. Within one base of it there is no much larger clone, and no base qualities were kept.

Genomic DNA was extracted using the QIAamp DNA Blood Mini Kit and was submitted for immunoSEQ repertoire analysis. A standard quantity of genomic DNA template was used for amplification of CDR3 regions by multiplex PCR. PCR products were sequenced on an Illumina platform. For the original study's pipeline: Sequences were mapped to a reference, using V, D and J gene definitions from IMGT. To eliminate PCR and sequencing errors, a nearest-neighbor clustering algorithm combined closely related sequences. V, D and J usage in productive unique and total sequences was analyzed using ImmunoSEQ Analyzer tools and R version 3.6.1. The source is immuneACCESS, and TCRdb retained only in-frame sequences with V and J called. Part of the clones is not carried over; for the studies checked, unresolved V genes explain less than half of this, and the remainder is unexplained. For V, J and clone size, that table is used; D and trimming come from the DNA. The sample table records 2,000 to 2,500 clones; nearly 90% of these occur just once. 8.3% of the sample is taken by the ten largest.

Overall study outcomes, separate from this receptor: In the entropy comparisons of patients versus healthy controls, patients were shown as n=3 (open circles), and an effect on thymic development was only suggested as possible. V-J pairing and productive entropy of CD4+ T cells appeared to be similar between patients and controls. Based on top-100 and total clonotype frequencies, severe oligoclonality showed up in patient CD8+ T cells, whereas patient CD4+ T cells did not show severe oligoclonality.

The chain is made from TRBV7-2 and TRBJ2-3, with the D gene uncertain. The sequence derives from a girl aged 10-17 years with POLD1 deficiency. Material: CD4+ T cells from blood. CDR3 sequence: CASSPPATDTQYF. The sequenced DNA: TGTGCCAGCAGCCCTCCAGCGACAGATACGCAGTATTTT.